One and the same sample provided the 10 T cell receptor beta chains below, sequenced in a study of blood T cells in healthy people across ages. The second PCR ran roughly 7 to 11 cycles with a sample-barcoded 5' primer and J-beta primers. In TCRdb, the 5' RACE reads were re-called with MiXCR into one record per CDR3 protein. The sample contains 1.5 million to 2 million distinct CDR3 sequences, about 39% of which appear only once. The material sequenced was blood. These receptors came from a human donor in good health.

The gene calls are TRBV7-2 and TRBJ1-1, with TRBD1 as a possible D gene (6 bases). The CDR3 has 16 amino acids. Germline CDR1 and CDR2: SGHTA and FQGNSA. The V end was cut by 6 bases, the J end by 3 bases, with 20 bases between. The CDR3 here is CASSLSRGLGDTEAFF. As DNA, the CDR3 is TGTGCCAGCAGTTTGAGTCGGGGGCTCGGTGACACTGAAGCTTTCTTT. Combining the CDR3 with reference TRBV7-2 and TRBJ1-1 gives the whole variable domain GAGVSQSPSNKVTEKGKDVELRCDPISGHTALYWYRQSLGQGLEFLIYFQGNSAPDKSGLPSDRFSAERTGGSVSTLTIQRTQQEDSAVYLCASSLSRGLGDTEAFFGQGTRLTVV.

The rearrangement joins TRBV5-1 to TRBJ1-2, with D tentatively TRBD1 (5 bases). V lost 2 bases to trimming and J lost 4 bases, with 12 bases between them. The germline gives CDR1 SGHRS, CDR2 YFSETQ. CDR3 length: 14 amino acids. CDR3 coding DNA: TGCGCCAGCAGCTTTAATGGGGACCTCTATGGCTACACCTTC. The encoded protein is CASSFNGDLYGYTF.

There are a few counts of this clonotype. The chain carries TRBV6-2 or TRBV6-3 and TRBJ2-1, with D possibly being TRBD2 (5 bases). Trimming removed 7 bases at V and 10 bases at J, with 11 bases between. The CDR3 contains 11 residues. Germline V gene sequence: CDR1 MNHEY, CDR2 SVGEGT. CDR3 in DNA: TGTGCCAGCAAGGGAGTTGGGGAGCAGTTCTTC. Its translation: CASKGVGEQFF.

This clonotype was seen only a few times. The J gene is TRBJ2-5, the V gene TRBV12-3 or TRBV12-4, with 10 bases aligning to TRBD1. The J call is in doubt because the DNA end fits TRBJ2-7 better. The CDR3 is 14 amino acids. For the CDR3, the DNA is TGTGCCAGCAGAACGACAGGGGGCGAGTCCGAGCAGTACTTC. Protein product: CASRTTGGESEQYF.

The V gene is TRBV19, the J gene TRBJ1-1; no reliable D call. Looked up from germline, CDR1 is LNHDA and CDR2 is SQIVND (reference sequence). The V end lost 6 bases, the J end lost 6 bases, and 14 bases lay between the germline ends. The CDR3 length is 13 residues. The CDR3 sequence is CASRPGGVPEAFF. The CDR3 DNA follows: TGTGCCAGTAGGCCCGGTGGGGTCCCTGAAGCTTTCTTT.

This clonotype was seen a handful of times. The chain employs TRBV29-1 and TRBJ2-7; 9 bases fit TRBD1. Germline V lookup: CDR1 SQVTM, CDR2 ANQGSEA. Losses at the gene ends were 1 base for V and 2 bases for J; bases not matched to a gene: 9. The CDR3 consists of 16 residues. This chain's CDR3 is CSVEGTTGGPTYEQYF. CDR3 in DNA: TGCAGCGTTGAAGGGACGACAGGGGGGCCAACCTACGAGCAGTACTTC.

The rearrangement uses TRBV28 and TRBJ2-1; 7 bases line up with TRBD2. CDR3 length equals 14 residues. J lost 8 bases, V lost 6 bases, and 10 bases had no gene match. Germline V gene data show CDR1 as MDHEN and CDR2 as SYDVKM. The CDR3, as DNA: TGTGCCAGCAGACTGACGGGGGGATACGATGAGCAGTTCTTC. Translated: CASRLTGGYDEQFF.

This clonotype was observed a few times. The chain joins TRBV6-1 to TRBJ2-7; the D call may be TRBD1 or TRBD2 (5 bases each). V was cut by 2 bases and J by 4 bases, with 15 bases left in between. Germline lookup yields CDR1 MNHNS and CDR2 SASEGT. The CDR3 spans 15 residues. The CDR3 DNA follows: TGTGCCAGCAGTGAAAGGATAGGGGAGCATTACGAGCAGTACTTC. The encoded protein is CASSERIGEHYEQYF.

This clonotype has just a few counts. This chain links TRBV12-3 or TRBV12-4 with TRBJ2-7; D may be TRBD1 (6 bases). Trimming left V 2 bases short and J 6 bases short, with 11 bases between. The CDR3 spans 13 residues. The CDR3: CASSLILQGEQYF. The CDR3 DNA reads TGTGCCAGCAGTTTAATCTTACAGGGCGAGCAGTACTTC.

In this sample, this clonotype turned up many times. The chain carries TRBV9 and TRBJ2-1, with 11 bases identical to TRBD2. There are 16 residues in the CDR3. CDR1 and CDR2 from the germline V gene are SGDLS and YYNGEE. V dropped 0 bases and J dropped 8; count of bases not matched to a gene: 7. The CDR3 DNA is TGTGCCAGCAGCGTAGAGAACATAGCGGGGGGGCATGAGCAGTTCTTC. Translation gives CASSVENIAGGHEQFF.